What follows is one T cell receptor (beta chain) and its context. It has no known antigen specificity. No base qualities exist here, and no much larger clone lies one base off it. This record comes from a study of siplizumab effects on memory and regulatory T cells (dated by TCRdb to between 2019 and 2020). Turning to the overall study: The study looked at the effect of siplizumab, an anti-CD2 antibody, on alloreactive T-cell subsets in allogeneic mixed lymphocyte reactions made from human PBMCs. What the study reported, not specific to this receptor: Sequences below about 10^-5 frequency were poorly captured, so only a minor fraction of alloreactive clones could be mapped to unstimulated subsets. For roughly 75-97% of proliferating CD4+ or CD8+ clones, no naive or memory phenotype could be assigned. Of the alloreactive CD4+ clones that could be mapped, the Treg-derived share averaged roughly 73% with siplizumab compared with around 25% in control reactions. The cumulative frequency of alloreactive sequences traceable to unstimulated CD4+ memory T cells was significantly reduced by siplizumab. Unstimulated naive T cells appeared more diverse than memory T cells, and naive cells seemed to contribute substantially to the alloresponse. The suppressive function of proliferating Tregs from siplizumab cultures was not functionally confirmed.

Its CDR3 holds 14 amino acids, cysteine through phenylalanine. Only CDR3 DNA is held: 42 bases, read in frame from base 1. According to the germline V gene, CDR1 reads SQVTM and CDR2 reads ANQGSEA. For this chain, trimming is 6 bases at the V end and 3 bases at the J end, and the number of junction bases without a gene match is 6. Additional sequencing covered unstimulated subsets from a few donor pairs, namely CD8+ effector memory, CD4+ naive, CD8+ TEMRA, CD4+ memory and CD8+ naive. Sorted unstimulated T cells and proliferating T cells recovered from mixed lymphocyte reactions were subjected to TCRbeta CDR3 sequencing. Fresh whole blood from ten HLA-typed healthy donors served as the source for isolating PBMCs. Libraries were made using the immunoSEQ multiplex PCR assay. Approximately 10^5 TCR templates per sample were assayed by the deep sequencing platform. Genomic DNA extracted from sorted T cells was used for TCRbeta CDR3 sequencing. As for how the authors treated the data: The R programming language was used for clonal analysis of TCRbeta CDR3 data. Comparing unstimulated samples against CFSE-low samples taken after the reaction was how alloreactive CD4+ and CD8+ clones were defined. By matching sequences to the repertoires of sorted unstimulated Treg and non-Treg cells, each alloreactive CD4+ clone was assigned a regulatory or non-regulatory origin. What TCRdb holds here is the immuneACCESS table cut down to in-frame rearrangements. Part of the clones is not present; checked against another copy, under half of the missing clones reflect an unresolved V gene, and the others are unexplained. V and J calls and clone size are those listed in that table; D and trimming were worked out from the DNA. This sample is represented by about 50,000 clones; about 88% of them were singletons. The ten largest clonotypes hold less than 0.35% of the sample.

Sequences were obtained from naive CD8+ T cells sorted from blood. The cell subset or site label here, explained by the study, means: unstimulated naive T cells. The receptor comes from a human donor in good health. Rearrangement joined TRBV29-1 to TRBJ1-1; 11 bases in the junction line up with TRBD1. The CDR3 sequence is CSVKAGQGDTEAFF. The nucleotide sequence reads TGCAGCGTCAAGGCGGGACAGGGGGACACTGAAGCTTTCTTT.